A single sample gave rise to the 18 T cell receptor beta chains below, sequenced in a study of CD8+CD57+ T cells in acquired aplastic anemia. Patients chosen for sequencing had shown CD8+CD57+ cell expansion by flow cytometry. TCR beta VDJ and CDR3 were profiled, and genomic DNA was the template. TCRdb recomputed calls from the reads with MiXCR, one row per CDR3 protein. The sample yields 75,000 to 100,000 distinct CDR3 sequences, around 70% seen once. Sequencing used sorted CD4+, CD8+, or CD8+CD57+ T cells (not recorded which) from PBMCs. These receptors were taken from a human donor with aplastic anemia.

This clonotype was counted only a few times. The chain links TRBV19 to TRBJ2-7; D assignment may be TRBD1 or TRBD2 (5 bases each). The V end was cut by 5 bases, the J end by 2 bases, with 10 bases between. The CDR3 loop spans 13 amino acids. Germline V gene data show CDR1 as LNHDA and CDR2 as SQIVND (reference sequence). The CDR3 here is CASSVGRPYEQYF. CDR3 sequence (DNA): TGTGCCAGTAGTGTGGGACGTCCCTACGAGCAGTACTTC. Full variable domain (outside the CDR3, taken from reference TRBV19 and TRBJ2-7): DGGITQSPKYLFRKEGQNVTLSCEQNLNHDAMYWYRQDPGQGLRLIYYSQIVNDFQKGDIAEGYSVSREKKESFPLTVTSAQKNPTAFYLCASSVGRPYEQYFGPGTRLTVT.

The CDR3 protein is CASRPDGAEAFF. The CDR3 DNA sequence: TGTGCCAGCCGCCCTGATGGGGCTGAAGCTTTCTTT. This chain connects TRBV2 to TRBJ1-1, with D hard to call. V lost 8 bases and J 6 bases, leaving 13 bases between the germline ends. The CDR3 is 12 amino acids. CDR1 SNHLY and CDR2 FYNNEI come from the germline V gene.

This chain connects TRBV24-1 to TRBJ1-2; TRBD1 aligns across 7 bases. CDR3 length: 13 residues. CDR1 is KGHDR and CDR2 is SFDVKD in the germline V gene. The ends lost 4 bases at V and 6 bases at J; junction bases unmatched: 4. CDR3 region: CATSETGWNGYTF. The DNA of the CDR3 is TGTGCCACCAGTGAGACAGGGTGGAATGGCTACACCTTC.

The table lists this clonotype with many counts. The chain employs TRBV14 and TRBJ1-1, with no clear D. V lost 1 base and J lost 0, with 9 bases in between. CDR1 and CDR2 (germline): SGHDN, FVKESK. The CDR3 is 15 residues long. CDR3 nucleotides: TGTGCCAGCAGCCAAGTGGCGGGTATGAACACTGAAGCTTTCTTT. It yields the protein CASSQVAGMNTEAFF.

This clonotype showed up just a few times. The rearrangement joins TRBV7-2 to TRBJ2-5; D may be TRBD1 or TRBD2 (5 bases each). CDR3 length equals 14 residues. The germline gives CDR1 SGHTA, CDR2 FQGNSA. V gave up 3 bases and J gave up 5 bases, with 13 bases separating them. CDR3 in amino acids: CASSLWGIKETQYF. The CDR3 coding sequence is TGTGCCAGCAGCTTGTGGGGGATCAAGGAGACCCAGTACTTC.

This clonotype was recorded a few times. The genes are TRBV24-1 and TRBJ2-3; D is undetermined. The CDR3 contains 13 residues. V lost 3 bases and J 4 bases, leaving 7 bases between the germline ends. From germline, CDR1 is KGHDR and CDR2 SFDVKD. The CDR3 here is CATSDVRPDTQYF. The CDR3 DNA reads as TGTGCCACCAGTGATGTACGACCAGATACGCAGTATTTT.

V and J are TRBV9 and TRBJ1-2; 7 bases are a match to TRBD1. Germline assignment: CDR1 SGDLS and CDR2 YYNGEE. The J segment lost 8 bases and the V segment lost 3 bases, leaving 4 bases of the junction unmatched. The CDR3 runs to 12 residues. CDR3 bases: TGTGCCAGCAGCGGACTGGACAGGGGCTACACCTTC. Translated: CASSGLDRGYTF. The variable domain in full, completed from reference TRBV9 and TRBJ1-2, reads DSGVTQTPKHLITATGQRVTLRCSPRSGDLSVYWYQQSLDQGLQFLIQYYNGEERAKGNILERFSAQQFPDLHSELNLSSLELGDSALYFCASSGLDRGYTFGSGTRLTVV.

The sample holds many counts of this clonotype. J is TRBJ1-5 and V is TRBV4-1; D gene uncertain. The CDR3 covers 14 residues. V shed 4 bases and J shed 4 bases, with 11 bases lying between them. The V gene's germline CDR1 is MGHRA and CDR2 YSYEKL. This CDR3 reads CASSPPGENQPQHF. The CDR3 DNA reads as TGCGCCAGCAGCCCCCCCGGGGAGAATCAGCCCCAGCATTTT.

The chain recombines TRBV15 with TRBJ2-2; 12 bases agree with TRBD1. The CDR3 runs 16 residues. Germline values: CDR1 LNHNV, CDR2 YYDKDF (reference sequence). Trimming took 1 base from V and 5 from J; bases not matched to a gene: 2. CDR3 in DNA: TGTGCCACCAGCAGAGTGGGACAGGGGGCAACCGGGGAGCTGTTTTTT. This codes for CATSRVGQGATGELFF.

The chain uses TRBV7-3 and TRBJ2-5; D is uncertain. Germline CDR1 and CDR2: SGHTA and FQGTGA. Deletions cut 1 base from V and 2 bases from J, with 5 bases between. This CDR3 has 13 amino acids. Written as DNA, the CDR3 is TGTGCCAGCAGCTTAATGGGGCAAGAGACCCAGTACTTC. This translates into CASSLMGQETQYF.

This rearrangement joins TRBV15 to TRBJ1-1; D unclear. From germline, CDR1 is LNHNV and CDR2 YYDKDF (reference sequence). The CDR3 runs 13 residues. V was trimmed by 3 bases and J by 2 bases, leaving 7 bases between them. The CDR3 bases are TGTGCCACCAGCAGCGGATTTAACACTGAAGCTTTCTTT. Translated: CATSSGFNTEAFF.

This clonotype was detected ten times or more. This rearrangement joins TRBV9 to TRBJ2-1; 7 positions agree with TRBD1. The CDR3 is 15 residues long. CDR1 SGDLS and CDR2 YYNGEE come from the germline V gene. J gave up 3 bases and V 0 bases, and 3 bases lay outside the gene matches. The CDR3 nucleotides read TGTGCCAGCAGCGTAGAACAGGGGATCTACAATGAGCAGTTCTTC. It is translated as CASSVEQGIYNEQFF.

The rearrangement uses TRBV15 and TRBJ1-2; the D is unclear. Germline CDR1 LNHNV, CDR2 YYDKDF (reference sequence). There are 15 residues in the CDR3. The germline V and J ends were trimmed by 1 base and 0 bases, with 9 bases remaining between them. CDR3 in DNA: TGTGCCACCAGCAGAGCGGACGCCACTAACTATGGCTACACCTTC. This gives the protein CATSRADATNYGYTF.

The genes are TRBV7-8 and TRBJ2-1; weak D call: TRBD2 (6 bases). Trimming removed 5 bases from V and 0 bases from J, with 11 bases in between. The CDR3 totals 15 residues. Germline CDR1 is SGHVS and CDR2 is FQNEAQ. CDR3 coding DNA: TGTGCCAGCAGCCTGCGGGGCAGCTCCTACAATGAGCAGTTCTTC. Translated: CASSLRGSSYNEQFF.

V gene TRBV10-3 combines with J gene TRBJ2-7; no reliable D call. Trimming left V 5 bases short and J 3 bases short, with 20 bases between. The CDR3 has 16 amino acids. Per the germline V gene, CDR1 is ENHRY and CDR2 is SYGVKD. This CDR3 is CAISRVRADSRYEQYF. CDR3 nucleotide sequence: TGTGCCATCAGTAGAGTCCGGGCCGATTCTCGCTACGAGCAGTACTTC.

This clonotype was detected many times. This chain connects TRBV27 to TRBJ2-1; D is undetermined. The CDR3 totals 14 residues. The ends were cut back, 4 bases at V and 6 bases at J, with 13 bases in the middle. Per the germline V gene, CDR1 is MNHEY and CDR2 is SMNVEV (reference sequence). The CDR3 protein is CASSYHRVVNEQFF. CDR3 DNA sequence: TGTGCCAGCAGTTACCATAGGGTGGTCAATGAGCAGTTCTTC.

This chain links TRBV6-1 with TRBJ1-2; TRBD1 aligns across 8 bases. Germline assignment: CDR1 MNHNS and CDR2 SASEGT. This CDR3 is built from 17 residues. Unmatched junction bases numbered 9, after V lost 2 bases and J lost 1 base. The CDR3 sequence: CASSEPSGTGHNYGYTF. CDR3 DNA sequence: TGTGCCAGCAGTGAACCCTCCGGGACAGGACATAACTATGGCTACACCTTC.

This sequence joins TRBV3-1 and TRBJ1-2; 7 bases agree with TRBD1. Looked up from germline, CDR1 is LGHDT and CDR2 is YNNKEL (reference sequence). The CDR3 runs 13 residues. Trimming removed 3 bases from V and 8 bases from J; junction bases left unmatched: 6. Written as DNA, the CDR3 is TGTGCCAGCAGCCAGGCTGACAGGGTGGGCTACACCTTC. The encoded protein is CASSQADRVGYTF.